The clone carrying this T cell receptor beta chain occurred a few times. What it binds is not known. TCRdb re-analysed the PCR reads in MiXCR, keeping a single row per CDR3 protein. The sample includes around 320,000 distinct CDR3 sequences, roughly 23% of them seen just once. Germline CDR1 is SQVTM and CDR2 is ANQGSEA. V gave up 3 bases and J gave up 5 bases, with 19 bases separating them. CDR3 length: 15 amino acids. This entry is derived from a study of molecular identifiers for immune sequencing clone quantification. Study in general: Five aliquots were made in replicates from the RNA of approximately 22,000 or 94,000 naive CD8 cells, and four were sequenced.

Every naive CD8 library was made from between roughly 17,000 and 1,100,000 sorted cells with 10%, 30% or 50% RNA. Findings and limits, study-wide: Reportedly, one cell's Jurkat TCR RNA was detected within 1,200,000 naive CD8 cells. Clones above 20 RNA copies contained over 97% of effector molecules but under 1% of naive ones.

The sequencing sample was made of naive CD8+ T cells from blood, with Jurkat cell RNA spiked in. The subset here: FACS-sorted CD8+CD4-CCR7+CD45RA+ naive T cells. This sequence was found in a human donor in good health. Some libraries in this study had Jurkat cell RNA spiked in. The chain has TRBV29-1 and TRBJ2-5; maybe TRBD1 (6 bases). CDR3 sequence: CSVEGARQQRETQYF. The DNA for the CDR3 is TGCAGCGTTGAGGGGGCTAGGCAACAGCGGGAGACCCAGTACTTC.